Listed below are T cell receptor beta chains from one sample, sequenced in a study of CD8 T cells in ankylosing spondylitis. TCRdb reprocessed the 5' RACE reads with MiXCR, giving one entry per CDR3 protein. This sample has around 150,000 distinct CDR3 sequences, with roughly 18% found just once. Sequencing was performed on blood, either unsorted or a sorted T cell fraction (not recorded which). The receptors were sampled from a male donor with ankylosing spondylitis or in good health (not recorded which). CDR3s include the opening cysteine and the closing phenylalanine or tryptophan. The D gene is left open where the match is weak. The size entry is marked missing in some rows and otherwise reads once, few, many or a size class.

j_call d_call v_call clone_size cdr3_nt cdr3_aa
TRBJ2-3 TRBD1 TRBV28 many TGTGCCAGCAGTCCTCAGACAGGGAAGGGCACAGATACGCAGTATTTT CASSPQTGKGTDTQYF
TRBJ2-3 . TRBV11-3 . TGTGCCAGCAGCGAAATGACCACAGATACGCAGTATTTT CASSEMTTDTQYF
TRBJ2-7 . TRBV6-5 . TGTGCCAGCAGTTACAAAGTTCCCTCCTACGAGCAGTACTTC CASSYKVPSYEQYF
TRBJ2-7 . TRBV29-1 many TGCAGCGTTGTCTTAACTTCCTACGAGCAGTACTTC CSVVLTSYEQYF
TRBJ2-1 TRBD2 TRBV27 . TGTGCCAGCAGTTTACTAGCGGGGGATATTTACAATGAGCAGTTCTTC CASSLLAGDIYNEQFF
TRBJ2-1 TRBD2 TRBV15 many TGTGCCACCAGCAATGTAATTACTAGCGGGATTGGGAATGAGCAGTTCTTC CATSNVITSGIGNEQFF
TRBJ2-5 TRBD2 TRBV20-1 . TGCAGTGCTAGAGGGACTAGTGCCCCGGGCCAGTACTTC CSARGTSAPGQYF
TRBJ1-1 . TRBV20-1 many TGCAGTGCTAGAGATGGTTCAGGCTCGATGAACACTGAAGCTTTCTTT CSARDGSGSMNTEAFF
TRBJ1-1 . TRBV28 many TGTGCCAGCAGCCCCCCCGAGGGCAGGGCGTCCACTGAAGCTTTCTTT CASSPPEGRASTEAFF
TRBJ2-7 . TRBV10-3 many TGTGCCATCAGGGAGACAGGGGAGGGAGAGCAGTACTTC CAIRETGEGEQYF
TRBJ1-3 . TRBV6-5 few TGTGCCAGCAGTTACTCGCCGGCGGGACGGCTTCGTGAAGGAAACACCATATATTTT CASSYSPAGRLREGNTIYF
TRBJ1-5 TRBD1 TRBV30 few TGTGCCTGGAGTGTACGGACAGGGTACAATCAGCCCCAGCATTTT CAWSVRTGYNQPQHF
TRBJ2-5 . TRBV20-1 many TGCAGTGCTAGTAGGGGGTCTCGGGAGACCCAGTACTTC CSASRGSRETQYF
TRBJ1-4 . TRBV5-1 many TGCGCCAGCAGCCTAAGTGGCCCCAATGAAAAACTGTTTTTT CASSLSGPNEKLFF
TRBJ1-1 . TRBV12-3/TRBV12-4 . TGTGCCAGCAGTTTAAGGCTTTTGATGAACACTGAAGCTTTCTTT CASSLRLLMNTEAFF
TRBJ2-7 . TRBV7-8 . TGTGCCAGCAGCTTAGGGGGACTGATAGGGGAGCAGTACTTC CASSLGGLIGEQYF
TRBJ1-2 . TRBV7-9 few TGTGCCAGCGGACCCACAGGGATCTATGGCTACACCTTC CASGPTGIYGYTF
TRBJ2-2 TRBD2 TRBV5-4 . TGTGCCAGCAGCTTGGCGCGCGGGAGCGGACTTCATACGAACACCGGGGAGCTGTTTTTT CASSLARGSGLHTNTGELFF
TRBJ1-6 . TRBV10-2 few TGCGCCAGCAGCCCCCGGGAGGACTATTCACCCCTCCACTTT CASSPREDYSPLHF
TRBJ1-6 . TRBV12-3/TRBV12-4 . TGTGCCAGCAGTTTATATAGGGCTTCACCCCTCCACTTT CASSLYRASPLHF
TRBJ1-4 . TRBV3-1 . TGTGCCAGCAGCCCCGATGACACACTGAATGAAAAACTGTTTTTT CASSPDDTLNEKLFF
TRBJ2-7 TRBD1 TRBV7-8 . TGTGCCAGCAGCTTACAGGGGGCTCAACCGAGCGAGCAGTACTTC CASSLQGAQPSEQYF
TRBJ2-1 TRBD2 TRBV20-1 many TGCAGTGCTAGAGATCCTAGCGGGAGGTCTCAATACAATGAGCAGTTCTTC CSARDPSGRSQYNEQFF
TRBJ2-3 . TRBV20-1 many TGCAGTGCCCCCCCACTGAGTACAGATACGCAGTATTTT CSAPPLSTDTQYF
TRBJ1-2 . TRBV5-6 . TGTGCCAGCAGCTTGGGGGCGCTGAACTATGGCTACACCTTC CASSLGALNYGYTF
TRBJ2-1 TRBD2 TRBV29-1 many TGCAGCGCCGACCTAGCGGGGTTAAACAATGAGCAGTTCTTC CSADLAGLNNEQFF
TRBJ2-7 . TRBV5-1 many TGCGCCAGCACCCGTGTCCGCCAGGGAACTTCCCACGAGCAGTACTTC CASTRVRQGTSHEQYF